This is a list of T cell receptor beta chains from one sample in a study of blood T cell repertoires in COVID-19. Clones were read by immunoSEQ multiplex PCR, and TCRdb kept only the in-frame ones, dropping some. The sample consists of roughly 35,000 clones, 80% to 90% of them appearing once. Sequenced material: peripheral blood. These receptors were collected from a man in his 60s with active COVID-19. The CDR3 runs from the conserved cysteine through the conserved F or W. Fields, in order: J gene, V gene, clone size, CDR3 protein. Only some rows state a clone size, as once, few, many or a class for expanded clones.

J: TRBJ2-3
V: TRBV24-1
size: .
CDR3: CATSDLNRDRTTDTQYF

J: TRBJ2-7
V: TRBV19
size: few
CDR3: CASSITHSYEQYF

J: TRBJ2-7
V: TRBV28
size: .
CDR3: CASSSHGGLRSYEQYF

J: TRBJ2-1
V: TRBV4-2
size: .
CDR3: CASSQEQNLGTRYHEQFF

J: TRBJ1-1
V: TRBV5-1
size: .
CDR3: CASSLVDRVNTEAFF

J: TRBJ2-7
V: TRBV5-1
size: .
CDR3: CASSFSGTAYEQYF

J: TRBJ2-2
V: TRBV29-1
size: .
CDR3: CSAGTGMNTGELFF

J: TRBJ2-1
V: TRBV6-5
size: .
CDR3: CASSYTGQGAEQFF

J: TRBJ2-7
V: TRBV4-2
size: .
CDR3: CASSQGQGPRSDEQYF

J: TRBJ2-5
V: TRBV19
size: .
CDR3: CASSIWRETQYF

J: TRBJ2-7
V: TRBV7-9
size: few
CDR3: CASSLAGTGSSYEQYF

J: TRBJ1-5
V: TRBV5-8
size: .
CDR3: CASSLGQKINQPQHF

J: TRBJ1-2
V: TRBV11-2
size: few
CDR3: CASSLDRTRGYTF

J: TRBJ2-3
V: TRBV6-1
size: .
CDR3: CASSEAPSGSSQDTQYF

J: TRBJ2-3
V: TRBV2
size: .
CDR3: CASSLRGGRADTQYF

J: TRBJ1-1
V: TRBV7-8
size: .
CDR3: CASSPATANTEAFF

J: TRBJ2-3
V: TRBV24-1
size: .
CDR3: CATSGRAPSTDTQYF

J: TRBJ2-1
V: TRBV7-8
size: .
CDR3: CASNPRAGRSYNEQFF

J: TRBJ2-2
V: TRBV5-4
size: .
CDR3: CASSLDGLEGTGELFF

J: TRBJ2-3
V: TRBV23-1
size: .
CDR3: CASAEDLGGSTDTQYF

J: TRBJ1-1
V: TRBV11-3
size: .
CDR3: CASSPRTGMNTEAFF

J: TRBJ2-7
V: TRBV7-9
size: .
CDR3: CASSTGLAGGPREQYF

J: TRBJ2-3
V: TRBV7-2
size: .
CDR3: CASSARVSGSSTDTQYF

J: TRBJ1-2
V: TRBV7-9
size: .
CDR3: CASSASGKGEYGYTF

J: TRBJ2-1
V: TRBV5-1
size: .
CDR3: CASSLGGRANEQFF

J: TRBJ2-1
V: TRBV30
size: .
CDR3: CAWKNPLAGPYNEQFF

J: TRBJ2-5
V: TRBV6-6
size: .
CDR3: CASSGRPGRETQYF

J: TRBJ2-5
V: TRBV15
size: .
CDR3: CATSTGTGVEEQETQYF

J: TRBJ2-1
V: TRBV7-6
size: .
CDR3: CASSFSGSLYNEQFF

J: TRBJ2-1
V: TRBV18
size: once
CDR3: CASSPSIAGGINEQFF

J: TRBJ2-5
V: TRBV5-1
size: .
CDR3: CASSLELASGQETQYF

J: TRBJ2-2
V: TRBV19
size: .
CDR3: CASRSGQGPTGELFF

J: TRBJ2-7
V: TRBV19
size: .
CDR3: CASTPGQGLYEQYF

J: TRBJ2-1
V: TRBV6-5
size: once
CDR3: CASSWGQPYNEQFF

J: TRBJ2-4
V: TRBV29-1
size: .
CDR3: CSALTGAKNIQYF